A selection of T cell receptor beta chains follows, all from one sample in a study of Graves' ophthalmopathy and Graves' hyperthyroidism. TCRdb processed the multiplex PCR reads anew with MiXCR; each CDR3 protein has one entry. The table records about 480,000 distinct CDR3 sequences, 13% to 15% of them present only once. The sequencing sample was made of blood. The receptors shown here come from a woman aged 25 to 39 with Graves' ophthalmopathy. Each CDR3 is given with its conserved first and last residue. The D gene is left open where the match is weak. Where a row states a size, it is once, few, many or the class of an expanded clone; other rows omit it.

J gene,V gene,D gene,clone size,CDR3 protein,CDR3 DNA
TRBJ2-7,TRBV28,NA,many,CASSRRYEQYF,TGTGCCAGCAGTCGACGGTACGAGCAGTACTTC
TRBJ2-7,TRBV30,NA,many,CAWSPREEFEQYF,TGTGCCTGGAGTCCTCGGGAAGAATTCGAGCAGTACTTC
TRBJ2-5,TRBV12-3/TRBV12-4,TRBD2,many,CASSIGSGGPETQYF,TGTGCCAGCAGTATTGGTAGCGGGGGGCCGGAGACCCAGTACTTC
TRBJ2-7,TRBV15,TRBD2,many,CATSPGTSGYEQYF,TGTGCCACCAGCCCCGGGACTAGCGGTTACGAGCAGTACTTC
TRBJ1-1,TRBV7-9,NA,many,CASAAEEGSRAFF,TGTGCCAGCGCCGCCGAGGAGGGGTCCAGAGCTTTCTTT
TRBJ1-1,TRBV6-5,NA,few,CASSYLPGPTEAFF,TGTGCCAGCAGTTATCTCCCGGGACCCACTGAAGCTTTCTTT
TRBJ2-2,TRBV6-5,NA,many,CASSYPEASVNTGELFF,TGTGCCAGCAGTTACCCCGAAGCCTCAGTGAACACCGGGGAGCTGTTTTTT
TRBJ2-2,TRBV7-2,NA,NA,CASSLAIWAGELFF,TGTGCCAGCAGCTTAGCTATCTGGGCCGGGGAGCTGTTTTTT
TRBJ1-5,TRBV2,NA,many,CASSEGQRQPQHF,TGTGCCAGCAGTGAAGGGCAAAGACAGCCCCAGCATTTT
TRBJ2-7,TRBV2,TRBD1,many,CASSYPRDRSYEQYF,TGTGCCAGCAGTTACCCCCGGGACAGGTCCTACGAGCAGTACTTC
TRBJ2-2,TRBV28,NA,many,CASSIFLGELFF,TGTGCCAGCAGTATCTTCCTCGGGGAGCTGTTTTTT
TRBJ2-5,TRBV20-1,NA,many,CSAERGGGETQYF,TGCAGTGCGGAGAGAGGGGGGGGAGAGACCCAGTACTTC
TRBJ1-6,TRBV20-1,TRBD1,many,CSASAGGLSPLHF,TGCAGTGCTAGTGCAGGGGGCCTTTCACCCCTCCACTTT
TRBJ1-1,TRBV7-9,NA,many,CASSPEVNTEAFF,TGTGCCAGCAGCCCCGAGGTGAACACTGAAGCTTTCTTT
TRBJ1-1,TRBV19,NA,many,CASRDGPENTEAFF,TGTGCCAGTAGGGACGGACCCGAGAACACTGAAGCTTTCTTT
TRBJ2-7,TRBV28,TRBD1,many,CASSNRGPYEQYF,TGTGCCAGCAGCAACAGGGGGCCCTACGAGCAGTACTTC